A single sample gave rise to the 2 T cell receptor beta chains below, sequenced in a study of T cell repertoires in cytomegalovirus infection. The antigens for these receptors are not known. TCRdb analysed the reads with MiXCR anew, one entry per CDR3 protein. The sample lists roughly 280,000 distinct CDR3 sequences, roughly a fifth occurring once. This material consisted of cultured PBMCs, taken from culture after CMV antigen stimulation. All receptors come from a human donor in good health (CMV status not recorded). Some clones in this sample may be carry-over from other donors' samples.

The rearrangement joins TRBV6-2 or TRBV6-3 to TRBJ2-7; maybe TRBD2 (6 bases). The CDR3 sequence is 14 residues long. CDR1 MNHEY and CDR2 SVGEGT come from the germline V gene. Trimming cost V 5 bases and J 0 bases, with 11 bases left between them. The CDR3 reads CASSKGGTSYEQYV. In nucleotides, the CDR3 is TGTGCCAGCAGTAAGGGCGGGACCTCCTACGAGCAGTACGTC.

J is TRBJ2-3 and V is TRBV10-3; the match to TRBD1 covers 9 bases. The CDR3 sequence is 16 residues long. Germline CDR1 reads ENHRY; CDR2 reads SYGVKD. V lost 11 bases, J lost 2 bases, and 14 bases stayed unmatched. CDR3 in amino acids: CAAQGAGAANTDTQYF. The DNA of the CDR3 is TGTGCCGCACAGGGGGCGGGCGCAGCCAACACAGATACGCAGTATTTT.